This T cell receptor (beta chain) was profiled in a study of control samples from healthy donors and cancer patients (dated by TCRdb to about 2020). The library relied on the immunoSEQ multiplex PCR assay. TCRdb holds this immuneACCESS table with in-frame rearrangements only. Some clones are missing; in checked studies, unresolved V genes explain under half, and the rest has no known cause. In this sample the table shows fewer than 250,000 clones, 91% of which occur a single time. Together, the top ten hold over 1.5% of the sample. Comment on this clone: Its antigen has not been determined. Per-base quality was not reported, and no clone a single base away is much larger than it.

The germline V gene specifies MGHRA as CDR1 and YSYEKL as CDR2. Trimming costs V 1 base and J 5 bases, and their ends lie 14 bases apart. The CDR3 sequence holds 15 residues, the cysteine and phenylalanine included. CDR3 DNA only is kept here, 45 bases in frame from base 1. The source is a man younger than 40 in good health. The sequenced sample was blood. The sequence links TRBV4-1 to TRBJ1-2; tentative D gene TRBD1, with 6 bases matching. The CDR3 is CASSQGTDYSYGYTF. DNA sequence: TGCGCCAGCAGCCAAGGGACAGACTACTCATATGGCTACACCTTC.